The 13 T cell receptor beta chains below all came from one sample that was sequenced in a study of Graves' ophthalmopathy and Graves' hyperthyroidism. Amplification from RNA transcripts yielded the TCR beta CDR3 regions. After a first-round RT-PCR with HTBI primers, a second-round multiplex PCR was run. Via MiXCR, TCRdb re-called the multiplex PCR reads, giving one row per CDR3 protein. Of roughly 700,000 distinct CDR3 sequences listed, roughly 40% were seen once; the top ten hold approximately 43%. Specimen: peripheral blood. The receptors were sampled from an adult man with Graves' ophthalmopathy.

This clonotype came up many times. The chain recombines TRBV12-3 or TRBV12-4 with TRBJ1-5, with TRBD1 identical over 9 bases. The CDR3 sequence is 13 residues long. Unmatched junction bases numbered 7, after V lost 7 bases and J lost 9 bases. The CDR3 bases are TGTGCCAGCACCCTGGGACAGGGACGGCCCCAGCATTTT. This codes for CASTLGQGRPQHF.

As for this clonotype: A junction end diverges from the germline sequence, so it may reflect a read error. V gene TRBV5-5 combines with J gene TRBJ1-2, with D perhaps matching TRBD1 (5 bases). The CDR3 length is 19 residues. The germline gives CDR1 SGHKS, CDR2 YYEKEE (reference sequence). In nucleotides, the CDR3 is TGCGCCAGCAGCCAAGATCCCGGGACTCCGCTCAGTGGGCGAAATGGCTACACCTTC. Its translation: CASSQDPGTPLSGRNGYTF.

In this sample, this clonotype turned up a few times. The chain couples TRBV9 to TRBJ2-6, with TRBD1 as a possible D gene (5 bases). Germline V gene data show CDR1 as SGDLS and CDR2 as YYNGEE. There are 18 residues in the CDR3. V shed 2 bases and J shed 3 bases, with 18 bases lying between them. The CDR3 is CASSVGSGFGSGANVLTF. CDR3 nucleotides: TGTGCCAGCAGCGTGGGTTCAGGGTTCGGTAGTGGGGCCAACGTCCTGACTTTC. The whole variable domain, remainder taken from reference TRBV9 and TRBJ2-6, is DSGVTQTPKHLITATGQRVTLRCSPRSGDLSVYWYQQSLDQGLQFLIQYYNGEERAKGNILERFSAQQFPDLHSELNLSSLELGDSALYFCASSVGSGFGSGANVLTFGAGSRLTVL.

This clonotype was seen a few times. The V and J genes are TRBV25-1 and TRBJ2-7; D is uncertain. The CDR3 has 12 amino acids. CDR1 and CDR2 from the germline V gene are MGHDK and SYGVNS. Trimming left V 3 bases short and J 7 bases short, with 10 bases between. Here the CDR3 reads CASSELGFEQYF. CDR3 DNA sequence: TGTGCCAGCAGTGAGTTGGGGTTTGAGCAGTACTTC.

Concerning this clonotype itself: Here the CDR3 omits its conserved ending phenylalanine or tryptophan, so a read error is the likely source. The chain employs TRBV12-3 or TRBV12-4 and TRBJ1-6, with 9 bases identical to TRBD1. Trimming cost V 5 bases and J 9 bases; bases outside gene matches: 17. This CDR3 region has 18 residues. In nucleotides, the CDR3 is TGTGCCAGCAGTCTCCGGGGGGACAGGGACGTGGGTGGTTCACCCCTCCACCTT. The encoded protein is CASSLRGDRDVGGSPLHL.

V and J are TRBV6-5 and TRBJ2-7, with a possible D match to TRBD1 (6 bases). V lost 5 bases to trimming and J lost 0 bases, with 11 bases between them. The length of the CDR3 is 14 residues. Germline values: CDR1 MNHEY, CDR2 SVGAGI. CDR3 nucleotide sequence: TGTGCCAGCAGTCTCCGACAGGACTCCTACGAGCAGTACTTC. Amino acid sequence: CASSLRQDSYEQYF.

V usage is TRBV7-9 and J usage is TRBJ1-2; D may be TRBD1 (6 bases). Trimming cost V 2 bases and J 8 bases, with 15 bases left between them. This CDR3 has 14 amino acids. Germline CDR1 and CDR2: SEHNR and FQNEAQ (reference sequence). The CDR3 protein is CASSLIGGADGYTF. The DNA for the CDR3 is TGTGCCAGCAGCTTAATAGGGGGGGCGGACGGCTACACCTTC.

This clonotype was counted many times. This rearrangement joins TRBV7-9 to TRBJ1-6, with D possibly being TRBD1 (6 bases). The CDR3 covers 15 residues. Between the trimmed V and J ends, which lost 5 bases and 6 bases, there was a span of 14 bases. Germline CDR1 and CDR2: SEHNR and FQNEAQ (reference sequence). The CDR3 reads CASSPRMGANSPLHF. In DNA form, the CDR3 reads TGTGCCAGCAGCCCGCGAATGGGGGCTAATTCACCCCTCCACTTT.

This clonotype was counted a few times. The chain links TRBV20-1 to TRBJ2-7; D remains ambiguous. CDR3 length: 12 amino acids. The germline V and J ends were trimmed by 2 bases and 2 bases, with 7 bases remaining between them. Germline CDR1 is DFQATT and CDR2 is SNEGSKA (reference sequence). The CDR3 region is CSARTVPYEQYF. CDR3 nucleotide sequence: TGCAGTGCTAGAACGGTTCCCTACGAGCAGTACTTC.

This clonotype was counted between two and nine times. The CDR3 region is CASSGGVKTYEQYF. The CDR3 bases are TGTGCCAGTTCCGGGGGAGTGAAGACCTACGAGCAGTACTTC. This chain joins TRBV12-3 or TRBV12-4 and TRBJ2-7; tentative D call: TRBD2 (6 bases). Trimming took 9 bases from V and 2 from J, leaving 17 bases between them. This CDR3 comprises 14 residues.

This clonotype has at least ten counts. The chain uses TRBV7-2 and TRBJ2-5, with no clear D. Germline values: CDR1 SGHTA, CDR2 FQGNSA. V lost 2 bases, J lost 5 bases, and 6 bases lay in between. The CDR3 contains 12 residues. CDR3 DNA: TGTGCCAGCAGCTTAAGACGGGAGACCCAGTACTTC. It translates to CASSLRRETQYF.

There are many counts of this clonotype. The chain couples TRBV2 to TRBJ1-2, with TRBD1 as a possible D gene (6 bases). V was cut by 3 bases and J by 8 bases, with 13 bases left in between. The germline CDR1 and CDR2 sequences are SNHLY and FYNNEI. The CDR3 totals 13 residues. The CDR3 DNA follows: TGTGCCAGCAGTGATGGGGGCCCTAGGGGCTACACCTTC. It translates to CASSDGGPRGYTF. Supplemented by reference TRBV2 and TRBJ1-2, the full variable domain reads EPEVTQTPSHQVTQMGQEVILRCVPISNHLYFYWYRQILGQKVEFLVSFYNNEISEKSEIFDDQFSVERPDGSNFTLKIRSTKLEDSAMYFCASSDGGPRGYTFGSGTRLTVV.

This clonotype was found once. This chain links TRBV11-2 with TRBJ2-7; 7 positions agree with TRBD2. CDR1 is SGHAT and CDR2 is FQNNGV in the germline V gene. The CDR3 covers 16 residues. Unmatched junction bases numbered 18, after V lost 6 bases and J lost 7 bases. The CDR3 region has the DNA TGTGCCAGCAGTCGCGGGCAGGGAGGGTTACTTGGAGAGCAGTACTTC. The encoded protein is CASSRGQGGLLGEQYF.